The 22 T cell receptor beta chains given below trace back to one sample, sequenced in a study of blood T cell repertoires in COVID-19. Clones were sequenced by immunoSEQ multiplex PCR, and TCRdb holds only the in-frame ones, with some missing. The profile shows 450,000 or so clones, roughly nine tenths of them singletons. Sequencing was performed on peripheral blood. These receptors originate from a man aged 18-30 years with COVID-19, enrolled during active disease.

The J gene is TRBJ1-1, the V gene TRBV18; 7 nucleotides agree with TRBD1. Germline V gene sequence: CDR1 KGHSH, CDR2 LQKENI. The CDR3 spans 19 residues. V lost 3 bases to trimming and J lost 10 bases; unmatched junction nucleotides: 26. The CDR3 DNA follows: TGTGCCAGCTCACCCAAACAACAGGGGCCTACGGCCGCCAACTGGGTAGCTTTCTTT. Protein: CASSPKQQGPTAANWVAFF. Based on the CDR3 plus reference TRBV18 and TRBJ1-1, the full variable domain is NAGVMQNPRHLVRRRGQEARLRCSPMKGHSHVYWYRQLPEEGLKFMVYLQKENIIDESGMPKERFSAEFPKEGPSILRIQQVVRGDSAAYFCASSPKQQGPTAANWVAFFGQGTRLTVV.

The V call is TRBV30, the J call TRBJ2-3; the D gene is possibly TRBD2 (5 bases). The length of the CDR3 is 13 residues. Per germline, CDR1 GTSNPN and CDR2 SVGIG (reference sequence). With 5 bases removed from V and 4 bases from J, the gap between germline ends came to 13 bases. The CDR3 bases are TGTGCCTGGGGCGGACTGAGGGCAGATACGCAGTATTTT. Protein product: CAWGGLRADTQYF.

The chain uses TRBV12-3 or TRBV12-4 and TRBJ1-3, with unresolved D. The CDR3 contains 13 residues. The V gene lost 6 bases and the J gene lost 2 bases, with 8 bases spanning the gap. As DNA, the CDR3 is TGTGCCAGCAGCAACCGGGCTGGAAACACCATATATTTT. It is translated as CASSNRAGNTIYF.

The CDR3 DNA is TGCGCCAGCAGCCGGACTAGCGGGGGACAAAACACCGGGGAGCTGTTTTTT. This codes for CASSRTSGGQNTGELFF. V is TRBV5-1 and J is TRBJ2-2; the match to TRBD2 covers 13 bases. V lost 4 bases to trimming and J lost 2 bases; unmatched junction nucleotides: 5. Germline V gene sequence: CDR1 SGHRS, CDR2 YFSETQ. CDR3 length: 17 residues.

This rearrangement joins TRBV6-5 to TRBJ2-4; no clear D. The CDR3 has 15 residues. CDR1 and CDR2 from the germline V gene are MNHEY and SVGAGI. Trimming left V 0 bases short and J 2 bases short, with 8 bases between. The CDR3: CASSYSRPPKNIQYF. The CDR3 region has the DNA TGTGCCAGCAGTTACTCGAGGCCCCCCAAAAACATTCAGTACTTC.

The chain recombines TRBV5-5 with TRBJ2-3, with TRBD2 identical over 11 bases. With 2 bases clipped from V and 1 base from J, the junction kept 3 bases outside the gene matches. The CDR3 is made up of 16 amino acids. Germline V CDR1 and CDR2: SGHKS, YYEKEE (reference sequence). The CDR3 here is CASSLQLAGGTDTQYF. As DNA, the CDR3 is TGTGCCAGCAGCTTACAACTAGCGGGGGGCACAGATACGCAGTATTTT.

This clone has a handful of counts. The chain combines TRBV11-2 with TRBJ2-2, with TRBD2 matching 10 bases. CDR1 is SGHAT and CDR2 is FQNNGV in the germline V gene. V was pared by 5 bases and J by 5 bases, with 8 bases of the junction left unmatched. This CDR3 contains 16 residues. The CDR3 loop reads CASSAGTSGVTGELFF. In DNA, the CDR3 is TGTGCCAGCAGCGCCGGAACTAGCGGGGTTACCGGGGAGCTGTTTTTT.

The chain uses TRBV18 and TRBJ2-6; D perhaps matches TRBD2 (5 bases). Germline V CDR1 and CDR2: KGHSH, LQKENI. The CDR3 is made up of 16 amino acids. The V end lost 0 bases, the J end lost 0 bases, and 6 bases lay between the germline ends. The CDR3: CASSPPRGSGANVLTF. As DNA, the CDR3 is TGTGCCAGCTCACCACCTCGGGGCTCTGGGGCCAACGTCCTGACTTTC.

This chain links TRBV4-2 with TRBJ1-5; weak D call: TRBD1 (5 bases). The CDR3 consists of 16 residues. Per the germline V gene, CDR1 is LGHNA and CDR2 is YNFKEQ. V dropped 0 bases and J dropped 8 bases, with 17 bases sitting between them. The CDR3: CASSQELVLGGKPQHF. The CDR3 DNA sequence: TGTGCCAGCAGCCAAGAATTGGTCCTCGGGGGTAAGCCCCAGCATTTT.

This chain joins TRBV6-4 and TRBJ2-1; perhaps TRBD1 as D (5 bases). From germline, CDR1 is MRHNA and CDR2 SNTAGT. The CDR3 is made up of 14 amino acids. V gave up 5 bases and J gave up 5 bases, with 13 bases separating them. CDR3 coding DNA: TGTGCCAGCAGTATGAGGAAGGGGAACAATGAGCAGTTCTTC. Protein: CASSMRKGNNEQFF.

The chain recombines TRBV5-1 with TRBJ1-2; maybe TRBD1 (5 bases). CDR1 is SGHRS, CDR2 YFSETQ, per germline. Trimming shortened V by 0 bases and J by 2 bases, and 14 bases separated the two germline ends. The CDR3 is 16 amino acids. The CDR3 sequence: CASSLVQTTVNYGYTF. The CDR3 DNA follows: TGCGCCAGCAGCTTGGTGCAGACGACAGTGAACTATGGCTACACCTTC.

This chain uses TRBV10-2 with TRBJ1-3, with unresolved D. CDR3 length: 13 amino acids. The germline gives CDR1 WSHSY, CDR2 SAAADI. V was shortened by 3 bases and J by 4 bases, with 7 bases between the two germline ends. The CDR3 bases are TGCGCCAGCAGTGACAGACTAGGAAACACCATATATTTT. Protein sequence: CASSDRLGNTIYF.

This clone was seen a single time. This sequence joins TRBV7-2 and TRBJ2-3, with D possibly matching TRBD1 (6 bases). The CDR3 sequence is 13 residues long. The V end lost 2 bases, the J end lost 3 bases, and 6 bases lay between the germline ends. CDR1 SGHTA and CDR2 FQGNSA come from the germline V gene. The CDR3 spells CASSLQGTDTQYF. CDR3 in DNA: TGTGCCAGCAGCTTACAGGGGACAGATACGCAGTATTTT.

This chain links TRBV6-1 with TRBJ1-3, with TRBD1 matching 8 bases. V was clipped by 3 bases and J by 4 bases; unmatched bases: 8. Germline CDR1 MNHNS, CDR2 SASEGT. The CDR3 consists of 16 residues. The CDR3 DNA sequence: TGTGCCAGCAGTGAGGGGCTGACAGGGGCGGGAAACACCATATATTTT. This translates into CASSEGLTGAGNTIYF.

The gene calls are TRBV19 and TRBJ2-7, with 7 bases that match TRBD2. The CDR3 runs to 15 residues. In germline, CDR1 is LNHDA, CDR2 SQIVND (reference sequence). V lost 0 bases and J lost 2; bases outside the gene matches: 4. As DNA, the CDR3 is TGTGCCAGTAGTATAGACGGGGGGAGCACCTACGAGCAGTACTTC. It is translated as CASSIDGGSTYEQYF.

The chain carries TRBV6-5 and TRBJ2-5, with D perhaps TRBD2 (7 bases). Germline V CDR1 and CDR2: MNHEY, SVGAGI. This CDR3 region has 15 residues. The V end lost 10 bases, the J end lost 5 bases, and 23 bases lay between the germline ends. The CDR3 is CATTLVGGGRETQYF. The CDR3 coding sequence is TGTGCCACCACCCTGGTAGGGGGGGGACGTGAGACCCAGTACTTC.

The rearrangement joins TRBV24-1 to TRBJ1-1, with 11 bases fitting TRBD1. The CDR3 loop spans 15 amino acids. Germline CDR1 reads KGHDR; CDR2 reads SFDVKD. The J segment lost 6 bases and the V segment lost 4 bases, leaving 6 bases of the junction unmatched. CDR3 in DNA: TGTGCCACCAGTGAGGGGACAGGGGGAAGTCCTGAAGCTTTCTTT. The encoded protein is CATSEGTGGSPEAFF.

The chain links TRBV9 to TRBJ2-2; possibly TRBD2 for D (6 bases). The CDR3 is made up of 18 amino acids. V was cut by 5 bases and J by 4 bases, with 24 bases left in between. Looked up from germline, CDR1 is SGDLS and CDR2 is YYNGEE. CDR3 in DNA: TGTGCCAGCAGTTTAGATGGGGCGTCTAGCGTGCTCACCGGGGAGCTGTTTTTT. Its protein is CASSLDGASSVLTGELFF.

The J gene is TRBJ1-1, the V gene TRBV6-5, with D maybe TRBD1 (6 bases). This CDR3 has 14 amino acids. V lost 6 bases to trimming and J lost 3 bases, with 14 bases between them. The germline CDR1 and CDR2 sequences are MNHEY and SVGAGI. CDR3 nucleotide sequence: TGTGCCAGCAGAGTACAGGGCCGGGACACTGAAGCTTTCTTT. Residues: CASRVQGRDTEAFF.

J is TRBJ2-2 and V is TRBV4-2; 9 nucleotides align to TRBD2. Germline CDR1 reads LGHNA; CDR2 reads YNFKEQ. V dropped 3 bases and J dropped 0; count of bases not matched to a gene: 8. There are 18 residues in the CDR3. In nucleotides, the CDR3 is TGTGCCAGCAGCCACCGTCGGGCGGGAGGGACGAACACCGGGGAGCTGTTTTTT. This codes for CASSHRRAGGTNTGELFF.

The DNA for the CDR3 is TGTGCCAGTAGTATTGCGACTAGCGGGAGTTCCTACGAGCAGTACTTC. Its protein is CASSIATSGSSYEQYF. The chain recombines TRBV19 with TRBJ2-7, with 12 bases lining up with TRBD2. This CDR3 is built from 16 residues. CDR1 is LNHDA and CDR2 is SQIVND in the germline V gene (reference sequence). The ends lost 3 bases at V and 1 base at J; junction bases unmatched: 4.

This clone was recorded at least ten times. This sequence joins TRBV6-1 and TRBJ2-2; D unresolved. V lost 3 bases and J lost 0, with 14 bases in between. Germline V CDR1 and CDR2: MNHNS, SASEGT. The CDR3 length is 17 residues. The CDR3 is CASSDTLTPANTGELFF. The CDR3 nucleotides are TGTGCCAGCAGTGATACCTTGACACCCGCGAACACCGGGGAGCTGTTTTTT.